This TCR beta chain was found in a study of T-cell reconstitution after alpha-beta-depleted transplantation in children (dated by TCRdb to 2016 to 2017). About the full investigation: Using TCR repertoire profiling, the study quantitatively followed how T-cell immune reconstitution unfolded in children after TCRalphabeta/CD19-depleted allogeneic hematopoietic cell transplantation. Results and caveats for the whole study, not just this receptor: About two months after transplant, the apparently early recovery of alphabetaT-cell counts reportedly depended on just several hundred clones that had expanded rapidly and came from non-depleted graft cells. In some patients, the high TCRbeta diversity seen at day 60 was put down to recipient T cells and intrathymic progenitors that had survived conditioning. Over the following months the frequencies of hyperexpanded clones went down, and after one year T-cell counts and TCRbeta diversity were mostly credited to newly produced T cells.

Trimming removed 6 bases from V and 6 bases from J, leaving 12 bases between the germline ends. The CDR3 covers 12 residues, taking in both the cysteine and the phenylalanine. Just the 36-base CDR3 DNA is kept, in frame starting at base 1. CDR1 and CDR2 were assigned from the germline V gene (reference sequence) as DFQATT and SNEGSKA. With respect to this clonotype: The antigen this receptor binds is unknown. No much larger clonotype is one base removed from it; base qualities were not supplied.

Receptor amplification or capture employed PCR. TCRdb shows the sequencer as Illumina HiSeq 2500. Molecular barcoding was employed in the preparation of TCR libraries, with unique molecular identifiers being used to normalize TCRbeta repertoire quantification. TCRdb redid the processing of the public reads, applying fastp at Q25 and MiXCR, and retained in-frame beta chains. Every entry covers one CDR3 protein and lists the most common genes and DNA from its rows. In all, the sample holds 750,000 to 950,000 distinct CDR3 sequences, and around 15% of those were seen once. Of the sample, about 4.6% falls within the top ten clones. The intended sense of this specimen's treatment or condition label: allogeneic hematopoietic cell transplantation with graft depleted of TCRalphabeta T cells and CD19 B cells. The transplant recipients were children given TCRalphabeta/CD19-depleted allogeneic hematopoietic cell grafts.

The TCR originated in a male patient younger than 18 who had a stem cell transplant for acute lymphoblastic leukemia, so the T cells may come from the graft donor. The chain is made from TRBV20-1 and TRBJ2-1, with the D gene call left open. Sequences were derived from PBMCs, mostly from graft donor cells, sampled 360 days after TCRalphabeta/CD19-depleted stem cell transplant. This receptor has the CDR3 CSASEAINEQFF. The DNA sequence is TGCAGTGCCAGCGAAGCGATCAATGAGCAGTTCTTC.